Listed here are 19 T cell receptor beta chains from one sample, sequenced in a study of graft-versus-host responses after intestinal transplantation. For these receptors, no antigen is known. The repertoire was sequenced with immunoSEQ multiplex PCR; TCRdb's copy has only in-frame clones and lacks some. This sample has some 120,000 clones; about nine tenths occur once, and the top ten carry 0.15% to 0.2%. The sequences come from unstimulated CD4+ T cells sorted from spleen or lymph node cells, collected before intestinal transplant. The receptors stem from a human donor who received an intestinal transplant.

The V call is TRBV7-9, the J call TRBJ1-5; D is possibly TRBD1 (5 bases). The V gene's germline CDR1 is SEHNR and CDR2 FQNEAQ (reference sequence). The CDR3 has 15 amino acids. V was pared by 7 bases and J by 3 bases, with 16 bases between. The CDR3 nucleotides read TGTGCCAGCAAAGGGGACGGGCGGGACAATCAGCCCCAGCATTTT. Translation: CASKGDGRDNQPQHF.

The rearrangement joins TRBV27 to TRBJ2-3; D is perhaps TRBD1 (7 bases). V lost 1 base and J 5 bases, leaving 16 bases between the germline ends. This CDR3 has 16 residues. CDR1 MNHEY and CDR2 SMNVEV come from the germline V gene (reference sequence). DNA for the CDR3: TGTGCCAGCAGTTTATGGAGGGGGCCACCGGGAGATACGCAGTATTTT. Translated: CASSLWRGPPGDTQYF.

V gene TRBV6-6 combines with J gene TRBJ1-1; D possibly corresponds to TRBD1 (5 bases). Germline CDR1 is MNHNY and CDR2 is SVGAGI (reference sequence). This CDR3 is built from 13 residues. V lost 2 bases and J 2 bases, leaving 6 bases between the germline ends. In DNA form, the CDR3 reads TGTGCCAGCAGTTACCAGGGAAACACTGAAGCTTTCTTT. Protein: CASSYQGNTEAFF.

V usage is TRBV15 and J usage is TRBJ1-5, with D unresolved. Germline CDR1 and CDR2: LNHNV and YYDKDF (reference sequence). The CDR3 is 12 residues long. V dropped 4 bases and J dropped 6 bases, with 7 bases sitting between them. The CDR3 bases are TGTGCCACCAGCACCCTCGGTCAGCCCCAGCATTTT. The encoded protein is CATSTLGQPQHF.

The chain recombines TRBV6-6 with TRBJ2-1; D gene uncertain. Germline CDR1 is MNHNY and CDR2 is SVGAGI (reference sequence). The CDR3 extends over 14 amino acids. V was clipped by 6 bases and J by 5 bases, with 14 bases between them. The CDR3 is CASSPNLENNEQFF. The CDR3 bases are TGTGCCAGCAGCCCGAACCTTGAGAACAATGAGCAGTTCTTC.

The rearrangement joins TRBV11-2 to TRBJ2-7, with D possibly matching TRBD1 (5 bases). Trimming removed 5 bases from V and 3 bases from J, with 14 bases in between. The germline gives CDR1 SGHAT, CDR2 FQNNGV. The CDR3 is made up of 14 amino acids. CDR3 nucleotide sequence: TGTGCCAGCAGCCTCTACAGGACGGACTACGAGCAGTACTTC. Its translation: CASSLYRTDYEQYF.

The chain joins TRBV6-5 to TRBJ2-3; the match to TRBD2 covers 9 bases. This CDR3 has 13 residues. Germline lookup yields CDR1 MNHEY and CDR2 SVGAGI. After removal of 6 bases from V and 5 bases from J, the junction contained 3 bases not matched to a gene. CDR3 in amino acids: CASRLAGEDTQYF. The CDR3 DNA reads TGTGCCAGCAGATTAGCGGGAGAAGATACGCAGTATTTT.

This chain uses TRBV7-9 with TRBJ2-7, with TRBD1 matching over 7 bases. V lost 3 bases, J lost 2 bases, and 10 bases stayed unmatched. This CDR3 has 16 amino acids. CDR1 and CDR2 (germline): SEHNR, FQNEAQ (reference sequence). The CDR3 region has the DNA TGTGCCAGCAGCTTCTCACCGGGACAGCGACCCTACGAGCAGTACTTC. Protein: CASSFSPGQRPYEQYF.

The V call is TRBV10-1, the J call TRBJ1-6; 7 bases line up with TRBD1. This CDR3 contains 13 residues. Trimming removed 5 bases from V and 7 bases from J; junction bases left unmatched: 2. The germline V gene encodes CDR1 WNHNN and CDR2 SYGVQD (reference sequence). CDR3 amino acids: CASSTGENSPLHF. The CDR3 nucleotides read TGCGCCAGCAGTACAGGGGAAAATTCACCCCTCCACTTT.

This sequence joins TRBV6-1 and TRBJ2-1; 10 nucleotides match TRBD2. This CDR3 has 15 amino acids. V shed 7 bases and J 1 base; nucleotides not matched to a gene: 4. The V gene's germline CDR1 is MNHNS and CDR2 SASEGT. CDR3 region: CASTSGRASYNEQFF. DNA for the CDR3: TGTGCCAGCACCAGCGGGAGGGCTTCCTACAATGAGCAGTTCTTC.

A word on this clone: Other DNA sequences of this sample code for an identical CDR3. The chain uses TRBV29-1 and TRBJ2-5; perhaps TRBD2 as D (6 bases). The length of the CDR3 is 14 residues. V was cut by 6 bases and J by 2 bases, with 16 bases left in between. Germline V gene lookup returns CDR1 SQVTM and CDR2 ANQGSEA. The CDR3 region is CSVRRGSEQETQYF. CDR3 DNA: TGCAGCGTGAGACGGGGGAGTGAGCAAGAGACCCAGTACTTC.

This chain joins TRBV2 and TRBJ2-2, with 8 positions matching TRBD1. Per the germline V gene, CDR1 is SNHLY and CDR2 is FYNNEI. V shed 6 bases, J shed 6 bases, and the junction held 9 bases outside the gene matches. The CDR3 runs 15 residues. CDR3 DNA sequence: TGTGCCAGCAGCCGGGACAGGTCTCTGTCCGGGGAGCTGTTTTTT. This codes for CASSRDRSLSGELFF.

The chain is built from TRBV10-3 and TRBJ1-2; TRBD1 matches at 10 bases. This CDR3 region has 17 residues. Germline V lookup: CDR1 ENHRY, CDR2 SYGVKD. With V trimmed by 3 bases and J by 6 bases, 13 bases remained unmatched. CDR3 protein: CAISDRGTGATYDGYTF. The CDR3 nucleotides read TGTGCCATCAGTGATCGGGGGACAGGGGCAACCTACGATGGCTACACCTTC.

V gene TRBV2 combines with J gene TRBJ2-4; D gene unclear. Per germline, CDR1 SNHLY and CDR2 FYNNEI. Trimming stripped 6 bases from V and 1 base from J, with 19 bases between. There are 17 residues in the CDR3. The CDR3 DNA reads as TGTGCCAGCAGCTCGATGAGACCTAACGGGGCCAAAAACATTCAGTACTTC. Its translation is CASSSMRPNGAKNIQYF.

For this clone: The sample carries other DNA sequences with the same CDR3. This CDR3 reads CSVGRGYNEQFF. CDR3 nucleotides: TGCAGCGTTGGGCGGGGGTACAATGAGCAGTTCTTC. The chain combines TRBV29-1 with TRBJ2-1; the match to TRBD2 covers 7 bases. V dropped 4 bases and J dropped 4; count of bases not matched to a gene: 1. This CDR3 region has 12 residues. In germline, CDR1 is SQVTM, CDR2 ANQGSEA.

The chain employs TRBV6-1 and TRBJ2-1; the match to TRBD2 covers 7 bases. CDR3 length: 17 amino acids. CDR1 and CDR2 from the germline V gene are MNHNS and SASEGT. Losses at the gene ends were 0 bases for V and 5 bases for J; bases not matched to a gene: 10. CDR3 nucleotides: TGTGCCAGCAGTGAAGCCCCCTGGTTGGGAGGGGACAATGAGCAGTTCTTC. It yields the protein CASSEAPWLGGDNEQFF.

The genes are TRBV4-3 and TRBJ2-5, with 9 positions matching TRBD1. Germline CDR1 LGHNA, CDR2 YSLEER. J lost 3 bases, V lost 1 base, and 6 bases had no gene match. The CDR3 is 16 residues long. The CDR3 DNA reads TGCGCCAGCAGCCAAGGTGCCGGGACAGGGAAAGAGACCCAGTACTTC. This translates into CASSQGAGTGKETQYF.

The chain couples TRBV30 to TRBJ1-2; 9 positions agree with TRBD1. The ends lost 2 bases at V and 3 bases at J; junction bases unmatched: 10. This CDR3 contains 16 residues. In germline, CDR1 is GTSNPN, CDR2 SVGIG (reference sequence). The CDR3 sequence: CAWSTITGGHYYGYTF. The CDR3 nucleotides are TGTGCCTGGAGTACAATCACAGGGGGCCACTACTATGGCTACACCTTC.

The CDR3 nucleotides read TGTGCCAGCAGCTCCGGGACACCCACAACCTACAATGAGCAGTTCTTC. Its protein is CASSSGTPTTYNEQFF. The J gene is TRBJ2-1, the V gene TRBV5-4; D might be TRBD1 (6 bases). The length of the CDR3 is 16 residues. Germline CDR1 is SGHNT and CDR2 is YYREEE (reference sequence). Between the trimmed V and J ends, which lost 3 bases and 2 bases, there was a span of 15 bases.